One sample yielded the 4 T cell receptor beta chains listed below, sequenced in a study of T cells in Graves' hyperthyroidism and ophthalmopathy. RNA transcripts gave rise to amplified TCR beta CDR3 regions. First-round RT-PCR with HTBI primers amplified the TCR CDR3 region. Using its own MiXCR run on the multiplex PCR reads, TCRdb lists one record per CDR3 protein. The data hold more than 500,000 distinct CDR3 sequences, with about 16% observed a single time. What was sequenced was blood. These receptors all stem from a woman aged 25 to 45 with Graves' ophthalmopathy.

This clonotype was seen at least ten times. J is TRBJ1-2 and V is TRBV30; D gene uncertain. CDR1 is GTSNPN and CDR2 is SVGIG in the germline V gene (reference sequence). V dropped 0 bases and J dropped 6 bases, with 17 bases sitting between them. The CDR3 spans 15 residues. This CDR3 is CAWSVSHSRTNGYTF. The CDR3 DNA sequence: TGTGCCTGGAGTGTATCTCACAGCAGAACGAATGGCTACACCTTC.

At least ten counts were recorded for this clonotype. The V gene is TRBV18, the J gene TRBJ2-5; D not resolved. Germline V gene data show CDR1 as KGHSH and CDR2 as LQKENI. V was shortened by 4 bases and J by 3 bases, with 9 bases between the two germline ends. This CDR3 has 13 residues. CDR3 coding DNA: TGTGCCAGCTCACGGGTGGGCGAAGAGACCCAGTACTTC. Translation: CASSRVGEETQYF.

This clonotype was picked up many times. J is TRBJ2-3 and V is TRBV3-1; D gene ambiguous. This CDR3 comprises 14 residues. The germline V gene has CDR1 LGHDT and CDR2 YNNKEL (reference sequence). With 1 base removed from V and 3 bases from J, the gap between germline ends came to 8 bases. CDR3 amino acids: CASSQVMGTDTQYF. The CDR3, as DNA: TGTGCCAGCAGCCAAGTAATGGGGACAGATACGCAGTATTTT.

Many counts were recorded for this clonotype. J is TRBJ1-1 and V is TRBV18; D is ambiguous. The CDR3 consists of 11 residues. Germline CDR1 KGHSH, CDR2 LQKENI. Trimming took 6 bases from V and 11 from J, leaving 13 bases between them. CDR3 DNA: TGTGCCAGCTCGCCGGGGTGGGAGGCTTTCTTT. It codes for CASSPGWEAFF.